Listed below are T cell receptor beta chains from one sample, sequenced in a study of cytomegalovirus exposure and HLA in healthy donors. Measured with immunoSEQ multiplex PCR; TCRdb has only the in-frame clones, and not every one. The profile covers about 130,000 clones, with around 79% appearing a single time and 6.5% taken by the ten largest. The sample taken for sequencing was PBMCs. These receptors were taken from a man aged 35 to 55 in good health and CMV-seropositive. The CDR3 runs from the conserved cysteine through the conserved F or W. Fields, in order: V gene, J gene, CDR3 protein.

TRBV30	TRBJ2-1	CAWVRDYISSSSYNEQFF
TRBV4-1	TRBJ1-2	CASSKDGTGDYGYTF
TRBV11-2	TRBJ1-2	CASSLSGGGYTF
TRBV28	TRBJ1-4	CASSQLNEKLFF
TRBV20-1	TRBJ1-1	CSANPQGTAFF
TRBV12-5	TRBJ1-6	CASSLQDNSPLHF
TRBV30	TRBJ1-2	CAWSLGGGSGHTF
TRBV4-1	TRBJ1-2	CASSRGQNYGYTF
TRBV4-2	TRBJ2-7	CASSQGSGTGDFSYEQYF
TRBV18	TRBJ2-2	CASSPLWGDTGELFF
TRBV28	TRBJ1-2	CAGYDTGTGGGYTF
TRBV9	TRBJ2-7	CASSVAGTVAYEQYF
TRBV4-1	TRBJ2-3	CASSSLFLREMTDTQYF
TRBV15	TRBJ2-4	CATSTAGALTKNIQYF
TRBV19	TRBJ2-7	CASSIESGRAFNEQYF
TRBV23-1	TRBJ2-5	CASTPLAGGGETQYF
TRBV19	TRBJ1-2	CASSIDQTIYGYTF
TRBV6-5	TRBJ2-7	CASSYSTGLVYEQYF
TRBV29-1	TRBJ2-2	CSVVRGSNTGELFF
TRBV10-3	TRBJ1-1	CAIRTTGGDTEAFF
TRBV9	TRBJ2-1	CASSVGASGSPSRDEQFF
TRBV6-5	TRBJ2-3	CASSYSGTGQYF